A selection of T cell receptor beta chains follows, all from one sample in a study of blood T cell repertoires in COVID-19. Some clones are missing from TCRdb's copy, which holds only in-frame ones; the method was immunoSEQ multiplex PCR. The table has around 260,000 clones, around 87% seen once; the top ten hold about 2.1%. Sequencing input: peripheral blood. The source of these receptors is a woman aged 45 to 65 with acute or convalescent COVID-19. Each CDR3 is given with its conserved first and last residue. A D gene is named only where the DNA matches it firmly. The size entry is marked missing in some rows and otherwise reads once, few, many or a size class.

v_gene: TRBV7-3; j_gene: TRBJ2-6; abundance: NA; len: 17; d_gene: TRBD2; CDR3aa: CASSSTSGRSGANVLTF; CDR3nt: TGTGCCAGCAGCTCGACTAGCGGACGCTCTGGGGCCAACGTCCTGACTTTC
v_gene: TRBV6-1; j_gene: TRBJ1-3; abundance: NA; len: 15; d_gene: NA; CDR3aa: CASSDRTVSGNTIYF; CDR3nt: TGTGCCAGCAGTGACAGGACAGTCTCTGGAAACACCATATATTTT
v_gene: TRBV19; j_gene: TRBJ1-3; abundance: NA; len: 13; d_gene: NA; CDR3aa: CASEQGAGNTIYF; CDR3nt: TGTGCCAGTGAACAGGGCGCTGGAAACACCATATATTTT
v_gene: TRBV29-1; j_gene: TRBJ2-7; abundance: NA; len: 15; d_gene: TRBD2; CDR3aa: CSVRLAGGSSYEQYF; CDR3nt: TGCAGCGTCCGATTAGCGGGAGGGAGCTCCTACGAGCAGTACTTC
v_gene: TRBV3-1/TRBV3-2; j_gene: TRBJ1-1; abundance: NA; len: 13; d_gene: NA; CDR3aa: CASSQGSQGRTFF; CDR3nt: TGTGCCAGCAGCCAAGGGAGCCAGGGGCGGACTTTCTTT
v_gene: TRBV2; j_gene: TRBJ2-1; abundance: NA; len: 10; d_gene: NA; CDR3aa: CASTDNEQFF; CDR3nt: TGTGCCAGCACCGACAATGAGCAGTTCTTC
v_gene: TRBV5-1; j_gene: TRBJ1-6; abundance: NA; len: 14; d_gene: NA; CDR3aa: CASRSTFGGSPLHF; CDR3nt: TGCGCCAGCAGATCCACTTTCGGAGGTTCACCCCTCCACTTT
v_gene: TRBV5-1; j_gene: TRBJ2-2; abundance: NA; len: 14; d_gene: NA; CDR3aa: CASSLDSAAGELFF; CDR3nt: TGCGCCAGCAGCTTGGATAGCGCGGCCGGGGAGCTGTTTTTT
v_gene: TRBV19; j_gene: TRBJ2-7; abundance: once; len: 16; d_gene: NA; CDR3aa: CASSIGTGEVSDEQYF; CDR3nt: TGTGCCAGTAGTATCGGTACAGGGGAGGTATCGGACGAGCAGTACTTC
v_gene: TRBV30; j_gene: TRBJ1-4; abundance: NA; len: 18; d_gene: TRBD1; CDR3aa: CAWSVGQGAVSTNEKLFF; CDR3nt: TGTGCCTGGAGTGTCGGGCAGGGGGCCGTTTCAACTAATGAAAAACTGTTTTTT
v_gene: TRBV29-1; j_gene: TRBJ2-4; abundance: NA; len: 13; d_gene: NA; CDR3aa: CSVLSGAKNIQYF; CDR3nt: TGCAGCGTTCTGAGCGGAGCCAAAAACATTCAGTACTTC
v_gene: TRBV19; j_gene: TRBJ2-2; abundance: NA; len: 19; d_gene: TRBD2; CDR3aa: CASTSPTGTSGSRDGELFF; CDR3nt: TGTGCCAGTACCTCACCCACCGGGACTAGCGGGAGTAGGGACGGGGAGCTGTTTTTT
v_gene: TRBV2; j_gene: TRBJ2-7; abundance: NA; len: 16; d_gene: TRBD1; CDR3aa: CASSKTGQGVSYEQYF; CDR3nt: TGTGCCAGCAGTAAAACGGGACAGGGTGTCTCCTACGAGCAGTACTTC
v_gene: TRBV2; j_gene: TRBJ2-5; abundance: NA; len: 14; d_gene: NA; CDR3aa: CASIGDIRPETQYF; CDR3nt: TGTGCCAGCATCGGGGATATCAGACCGGAGACCCAGTACTTC
v_gene: TRBV5-6; j_gene: TRBJ1-4; abundance: NA; len: 14; d_gene: TRBD1; CDR3aa: CASSLWTGDEKLFF; CDR3nt: TGTGCCAGCAGCTTGTGGACAGGGGATGAAAAACTGTTTTTT
v_gene: TRBV24-1; j_gene: TRBJ2-2; abundance: NA; len: 17; d_gene: TRBD2; CDR3aa: CATSDITSGSLVRELFF; CDR3nt: TGTGCCACCAGTGATATTACTAGCGGGAGCCTAGTCCGGGAGCTGTTTTTT
v_gene: TRBV6-6; j_gene: TRBJ1-5; abundance: NA; len: 16; d_gene: TRBD1; CDR3aa: CASSRRQGAGNQPQHF; CDR3nt: TGTGCCAGCAGCCGCAGACAGGGGGCGGGCAATCAGCCCCAGCATTTT
v_gene: TRBV10-3; j_gene: TRBJ1-2; abundance: NA; len: 13; d_gene: TRBD1; CDR3aa: CAIRGRTGDGYTF; CDR3nt: TGTGCCATCAGGGGGAGGACAGGGGATGGCTACACCTTC
v_gene: TRBV9; j_gene: TRBJ1-1; abundance: NA; len: 13; d_gene: NA; CDR3aa: CASSVASNTEAFF; CDR3nt: TGTGCCAGCAGCGTAGCTTCGAACACTGAAGCTTTCTTT
v_gene: TRBV24-1; j_gene: TRBJ2-1; abundance: NA; len: 15; d_gene: TRBD2; CDR3aa: CATALAGVGYNEQFF; CDR3nt: TGTGCCACCGCACTAGCGGGAGTAGGATACAATGAGCAGTTCTTC
v_gene: TRBV4-2; j_gene: TRBJ2-5; abundance: NA; len: 13; d_gene: NA; CDR3aa: CASSPPGSGTQYF; CDR3nt: TGTGCCAGCAGCCCCCCGGGATCGGGGACCCAGTACTTC
v_gene: TRBV15; j_gene: TRBJ2-3; abundance: NA; len: 15; d_gene: NA; CDR3aa: CATSRATESTDTQYF; CDR3nt: TGTGCCACCAGCAGAGCGACTGAAAGCACAGATACGCAGTATTTT
v_gene: TRBV2; j_gene: TRBJ1-5; abundance: NA; len: 15; d_gene: TRBD1; CDR3aa: CASSWGTGRNQPQHF; CDR3nt: TGTGCCAGCAGTTGGGGGACAGGGCGGAATCAGCCCCAGCATTTT
v_gene: TRBV5-1; j_gene: TRBJ1-1; abundance: NA; len: 13; d_gene: NA; CDR3aa: CASSFSVETEAFF; CDR3nt: TGCGCCAGCAGCTTTTCCGTAGAAACTGAAGCTTTCTTT
v_gene: TRBV11-2; j_gene: TRBJ2-2; abundance: few; len: 15; d_gene: TRBD2; CDR3aa: CALTAGRAQAGELFF; CDR3nt: TGTGCCCTTACGGCCGGGAGGGCCCAAGCCGGGGAGCTGTTTTTT
v_gene: TRBV27; j_gene: TRBJ2-7; abundance: NA; len: 14; d_gene: TRBD1; CDR3aa: CASSLGQAGYEQYF; CDR3nt: TGTGCCAGCAGTTTGGGACAGGCCGGCTACGAGCAGTACTTC
v_gene: TRBV27; j_gene: TRBJ1-3; abundance: NA; len: 17; d_gene: TRBD1; CDR3aa: CASSLSLGTGMGNTIYF; CDR3nt: TGTGCCAGCAGTTTATCTTTGGGGACAGGAATGGGAAACACCATATATTTT
v_gene: TRBV19; j_gene: TRBJ2-2; abundance: NA; len: 11; d_gene: NA; CDR3aa: CAGGTTGELFF; CDR3nt: TGTGCCGGGGGGACTACCGGGGAGCTGTTTTTT
v_gene: TRBV29-1; j_gene: TRBJ1-1; abundance: NA; len: 13; d_gene: TRBD1; CDR3aa: CSVTGVSNTEAFF; CDR3nt: TGCAGCGTGACAGGGGTCTCGAACACTGAAGCTTTCTTT
v_gene: TRBV27; j_gene: TRBJ2-5; abundance: NA; len: 13; d_gene: NA; CDR3aa: CASSLRGQETQYF; CDR3nt: TGTGCCAGCAGTTTACGGGGACAAGAGACCCAGTACTTC
v_gene: TRBV19; j_gene: TRBJ1-1; abundance: NA; len: 13; d_gene: NA; CDR3aa: CASSMVRGTEAFF; CDR3nt: TGTGCCAGTAGTATGGTCAGGGGCACTGAAGCTTTCTTT
v_gene: TRBV28; j_gene: TRBJ1-4; abundance: NA; len: 13; d_gene: NA; CDR3aa: CASSLWQAGKLFF; CDR3nt: TGTGCCAGCAGTTTATGGCAGGCAGGAAAACTGTTTTTT
v_gene: TRBV9; j_gene: TRBJ2-5; abundance: NA; len: 14; d_gene: TRBD1; CDR3aa: CASSVQGVLETQYF; CDR3nt: TGTGCCAGCAGCGTACAGGGGGTATTAGAGACCCAGTACTTC
v_gene: TRBV7-8; j_gene: TRBJ2-5; abundance: NA; len: 18; d_gene: TRBD2; CDR3aa: CASSPVLAGGPRQETQYF; CDR3nt: TGTGCCAGCAGCCCGGTACTAGCGGGAGGGCCTCGACAAGAGACCCAGTACTTC
v_gene: TRBV14; j_gene: TRBJ1-1; abundance: few; len: 14; d_gene: NA; CDR3aa: CASRQGIMNTEAFF; CDR3nt: TGTGCCAGCAGGCAGGGCATTATGAACACTGAAGCTTTCTTT
v_gene: TRBV6-4; j_gene: TRBJ2-1; abundance: NA; len: 16; d_gene: TRBD1; CDR3aa: CASSDRGQGNYNEQFF; CDR3nt: TGTGCCAGCAGTGACCGCGGACAGGGGAACTACAATGAGCAGTTCTTC
v_gene: TRBV30; j_gene: TRBJ1-3; abundance: NA; len: 13; d_gene: NA; CDR3aa: CAWSVNSRNTIYF; CDR3nt: TGTGCCTGGAGTGTAAACTCCCGAAACACCATATATTTT
v_gene: TRBV28; j_gene: TRBJ2-1; abundance: NA; len: 14; d_gene: TRBD2; CDR3aa: CAGSGGDTNNEQFF; CDR3nt: TGTGCCGGTTCGGGAGGGGATACGAACAATGAGCAGTTCTTC
v_gene: TRBV5-1; j_gene: TRBJ1-1; abundance: NA; len: 16; d_gene: TRBD1; CDR3aa: CASRRTGGPMNTEAFF; CDR3nt: TGCGCCAGCAGACGTACAGGGGGTCCGATGAACACTGAAGCTTTCTTT
v_gene: TRBV7-3; j_gene: TRBJ2-5; abundance: once; len: 13; d_gene: NA; CDR3aa: CASSLTGGETQYF; CDR3nt: TGTGCCAGCAGCTTAACAGGGGGAGAGACCCAGTACTTC
v_gene: TRBV5-1; j_gene: TRBJ2-2; abundance: NA; len: 15; d_gene: NA; CDR3aa: CASSFQGPNTGELFF; CDR3nt: TGCGCCAGCAGCTTCCAGGGCCCGAACACCGGGGAGCTGTTTTTT
v_gene: TRBV11-1; j_gene: TRBJ2-3; abundance: NA; len: 15; d_gene: TRBD1; CDR3aa: CASSLTGKGADTQYF; CDR3nt: TGTGCCAGCAGCTTAACAGGAAAGGGGGCGGATACGCAGTATTTT
v_gene: TRBV9; j_gene: TRBJ2-3; abundance: NA; len: 19; d_gene: TRBD1; CDR3aa: CASSITSGTGGSRGDTQYF; CDR3nt: TGTGCCAGCAGCATTACTTCCGGGACAGGGGGTTCTCGAGGAGATACGCAGTATTTT
v_gene: TRBV9; j_gene: TRBJ1-1; abundance: NA; len: 14; d_gene: TRBD1; CDR3aa: CASSVMTGGGEAFF; CDR3nt: TGTGCCAGCAGCGTAATGACAGGGGGCGGTGAAGCTTTCTTT
v_gene: TRBV15; j_gene: TRBJ1-6; abundance: NA; len: 16; d_gene: NA; CDR3aa: CATSGRGGSYNSPLHF; CDR3nt: TGTGCCACAAGTGGACGGGGGGGCTCCTATAATTCACCCCTCCACTTT
v_gene: TRBV5-1; j_gene: TRBJ2-5; abundance: NA; len: 15; d_gene: NA; CDR3aa: CASSSADGWAETQYF; CDR3nt: TGCGCCAGCAGCTCGGCTGATGGGTGGGCGGAGACCCAGTACTTC
v_gene: TRBV7-2; j_gene: TRBJ2-7; abundance: once; len: 12; d_gene: NA; CDR3aa: CASSHRASEQYF; CDR3nt: TGTGCCAGCAGCCACAGGGCCTCCGAGCAGTACTTC
v_gene: TRBV30; j_gene: TRBJ1-5; abundance: NA; len: 14; d_gene: NA; CDR3aa: CAWSADRVNQPQHF; CDR3nt: TGTGCCTGGAGTGCGGACAGAGTCAATCAGCCCCAGCATTTT
v_gene: TRBV10-3; j_gene: TRBJ2-1; abundance: NA; len: 13; d_gene: NA; CDR3aa: CAISLQGGDEQFF; CDR3nt: TGTGCCATCAGTTTACAGGGGGGGGATGAGCAGTTCTTC
v_gene: TRBV5-1; j_gene: TRBJ2-7; abundance: NA; len: 14; d_gene: NA; CDR3aa: CASSITGEAYEQYF; CDR3nt: TGCGCCAGCAGCATCACAGGGGAGGCCTACGAGCAGTACTTC
v_gene: TRBV6-5; j_gene: TRBJ1-2; abundance: NA; len: 13; d_gene: NA; CDR3aa: CASSYLRGGGYTF; CDR3nt: TGTGCCAGCAGTTACTTGAGGGGGGGTGGCTACACCTTC
v_gene: TRBV19; j_gene: TRBJ2-7; abundance: once; len: 15; d_gene: TRBD2; CDR3aa: CASSTRTSGSYEQYF; CDR3nt: TGTGCCAGTAGTACTAGGACTAGCGGGAGTTACGAGCAGTACTTC
v_gene: TRBV18; j_gene: TRBJ2-7; abundance: NA; len: 16; d_gene: NA; CDR3aa: CASSPHERAEPYEQYF; CDR3nt: TGTGCCAGCTCACCCCACGAGCGGGCGGAGCCCTACGAGCAGTACTTC
v_gene: TRBV7-9; j_gene: TRBJ2-7; abundance: NA; len: 14; d_gene: TRBD1; CDR3aa: CASSLETGSYEQYF; CDR3nt: TGTGCCAGCAGCTTAGAGACAGGGTCCTACGAGCAGTACTTC
v_gene: TRBV10-3; j_gene: TRBJ2-3; abundance: NA; len: 16; d_gene: TRBD2; CDR3aa: CAISELAGGPKDTQYF; CDR3nt: TGTGCCATCAGTGAGTTGGCGGGAGGGCCTAAAGATACGCAGTATTTT
v_gene: TRBV18; j_gene: TRBJ1-4; abundance: NA; len: 15; d_gene: TRBD1; CDR3aa: CASSPDGTGTEKLFF; CDR3nt: TGTGCCAGCTCACCAGATGGGACAGGAACTGAAAAACTGTTTTTT
v_gene: TRBV5-5; j_gene: TRBJ1-3; abundance: NA; len: 13; d_gene: NA; CDR3aa: CASSLGQGNTIYF; CDR3nt: TGTGCCAGCAGCTTGGGACAGGGAAACACCATATATTTT
v_gene: TRBV7-3; j_gene: TRBJ2-1; abundance: once; len: 15; d_gene: NA; CDR3aa: CASSLRQGIDNEQFF; CDR3nt: TGTGCCAGCAGCTTACGGCAGGGGATCGACAATGAGCAGTTCTTC
v_gene: TRBV11-2; j_gene: TRBJ2-7; abundance: NA; len: 15; d_gene: NA; CDR3aa: CASSSRPGLSYEQYF; CDR3nt: TGTGCCAGCAGCTCCAGGCCGGGATTGTCGTACGAGCAGTACTTC